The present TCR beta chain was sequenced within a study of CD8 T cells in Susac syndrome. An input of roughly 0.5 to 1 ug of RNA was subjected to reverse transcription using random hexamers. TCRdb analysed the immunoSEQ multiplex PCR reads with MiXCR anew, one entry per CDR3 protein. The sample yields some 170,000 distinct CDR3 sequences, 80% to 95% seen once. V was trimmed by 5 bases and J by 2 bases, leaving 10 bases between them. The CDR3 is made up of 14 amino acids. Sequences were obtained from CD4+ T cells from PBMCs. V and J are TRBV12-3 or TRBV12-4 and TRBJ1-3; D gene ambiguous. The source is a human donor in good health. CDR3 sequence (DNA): TGTGCCAGCAGTCTTCCGGGAACTGGAAACACCATATATTTT. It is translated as CASSLPGTGNTIYF.